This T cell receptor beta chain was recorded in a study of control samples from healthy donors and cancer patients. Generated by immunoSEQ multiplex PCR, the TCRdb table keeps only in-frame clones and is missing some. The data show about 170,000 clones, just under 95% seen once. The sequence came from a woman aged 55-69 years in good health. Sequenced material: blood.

CDR3 sequence (DNA): TGCGCCAGCAGCCGCGCAGGACAGGCGGGAACTGAAGCTTTCTTT. As protein: CASSRAGQAGTEAFF. This chain links TRBV4-3 with TRBJ1-1, with 7 bases matching TRBD1. Germline V gene data show CDR1 as LGHNA and CDR2 as YSLEER. The ends lost 4 bases at V and 5 bases at J; junction bases unmatched: 10. The CDR3 has 15 residues.